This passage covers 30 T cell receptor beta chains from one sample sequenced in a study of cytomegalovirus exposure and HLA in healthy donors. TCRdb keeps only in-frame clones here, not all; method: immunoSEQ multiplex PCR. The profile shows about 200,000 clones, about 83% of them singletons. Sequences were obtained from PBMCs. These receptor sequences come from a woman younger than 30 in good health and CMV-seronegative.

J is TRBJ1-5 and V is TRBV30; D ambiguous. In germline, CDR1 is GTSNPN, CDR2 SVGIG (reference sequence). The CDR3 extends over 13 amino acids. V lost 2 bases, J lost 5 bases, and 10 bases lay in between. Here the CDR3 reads CAWSKGVDQPQHF. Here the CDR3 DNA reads TGTGCCTGGAGTAAGGGAGTCGATCAGCCCCAGCATTTT.

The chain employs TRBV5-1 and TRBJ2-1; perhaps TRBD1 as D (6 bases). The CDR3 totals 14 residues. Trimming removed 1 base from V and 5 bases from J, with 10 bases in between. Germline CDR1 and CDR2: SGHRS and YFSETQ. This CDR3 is CASSLRQAHNEQFF. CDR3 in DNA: TGCGCCAGCAGCTTGAGACAGGCCCACAATGAGCAGTTCTTC.

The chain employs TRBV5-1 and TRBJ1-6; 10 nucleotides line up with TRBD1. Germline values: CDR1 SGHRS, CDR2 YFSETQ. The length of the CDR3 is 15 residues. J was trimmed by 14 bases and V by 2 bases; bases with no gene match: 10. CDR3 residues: CASSFHGTGERTLHF. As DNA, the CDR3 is TGCGCCAGCAGCTTCCACGGGACAGGGGAGAGGACCCTCCACTTT.

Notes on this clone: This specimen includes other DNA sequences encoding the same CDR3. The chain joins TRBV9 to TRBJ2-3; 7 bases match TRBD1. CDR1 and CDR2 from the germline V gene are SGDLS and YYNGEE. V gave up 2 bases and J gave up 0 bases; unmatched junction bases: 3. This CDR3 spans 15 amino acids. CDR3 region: CASSVGTVSTDTQYF. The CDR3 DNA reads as TGTGCCAGCAGCGTTGGGACAGTTAGCACAGATACGCAGTATTTT.

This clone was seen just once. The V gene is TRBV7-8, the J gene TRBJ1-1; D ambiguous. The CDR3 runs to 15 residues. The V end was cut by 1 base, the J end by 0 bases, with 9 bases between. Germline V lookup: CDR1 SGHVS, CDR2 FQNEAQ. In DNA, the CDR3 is TGTGCCAGCAGCTTAGAGTCAACTATGAACACTGAAGCTTTCTTT. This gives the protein CASSLESTMNTEAFF.

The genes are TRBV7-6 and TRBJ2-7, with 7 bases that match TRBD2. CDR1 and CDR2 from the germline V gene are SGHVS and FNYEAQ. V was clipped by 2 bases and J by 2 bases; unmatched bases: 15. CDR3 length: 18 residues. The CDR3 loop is CASSLIQDGLVKTYEQYF. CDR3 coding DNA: TGTGCCAGCAGCTTAATACAGGACGGACTAGTTAAAACCTACGAGCAGTACTTC. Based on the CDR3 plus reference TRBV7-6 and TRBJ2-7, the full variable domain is GAGVSQSPRYKVTKRGQDVALRCDPISGHVSLYWYRQALGQGPEFLTYFNYEAQQDKSGLPNDRFSAERPEGSISTLTIQRTEQRDSAMYRCASSLIQDGLVKTYEQYFGPGTRLTVT.

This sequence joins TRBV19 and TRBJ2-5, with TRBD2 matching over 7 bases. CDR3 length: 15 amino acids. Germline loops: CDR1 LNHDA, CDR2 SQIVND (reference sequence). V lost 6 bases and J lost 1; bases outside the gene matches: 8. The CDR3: CASRGMGGIQETQYF. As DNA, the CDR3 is TGTGCCAGTAGGGGCATGGGGGGGATCCAAGAGACCCAGTACTTC.

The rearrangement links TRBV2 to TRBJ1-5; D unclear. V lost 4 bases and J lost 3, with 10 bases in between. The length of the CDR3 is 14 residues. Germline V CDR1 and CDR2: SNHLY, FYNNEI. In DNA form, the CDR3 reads TGTGCCAGCAGTGGTCGGCGGAACAATCAGCCCCAGCATTTT. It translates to CASSGRRNNQPQHF. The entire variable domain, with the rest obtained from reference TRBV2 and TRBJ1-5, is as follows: EPEVTQTPSHQVTQMGQEVILRCVPISNHLYFYWYRQILGQKVEFLVSFYNNEISEKSEIFDDQFSVERPDGSNFTLKIRSTKLEDSAMYFCASSGRRNNQPQHFGDGTRLSIL.

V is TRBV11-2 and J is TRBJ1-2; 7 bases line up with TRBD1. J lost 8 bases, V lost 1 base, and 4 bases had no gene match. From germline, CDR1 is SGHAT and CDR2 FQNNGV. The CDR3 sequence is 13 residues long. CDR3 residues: CASSLGQGKGYTF. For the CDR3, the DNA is TGTGCCAGCAGCTTAGGACAGGGCAAAGGCTACACCTTC. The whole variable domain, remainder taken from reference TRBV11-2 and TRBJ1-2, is EAGVAQSPRYKIIEKRQSVAFWCNPISGHATLYWYQQILGQGPKLLIQFQNNGVVDDSQLPKDRFSAERLKGVDSTLKIQPAKLEDSAVYLCASSLGQGKGYTFGSGTRLTVV.

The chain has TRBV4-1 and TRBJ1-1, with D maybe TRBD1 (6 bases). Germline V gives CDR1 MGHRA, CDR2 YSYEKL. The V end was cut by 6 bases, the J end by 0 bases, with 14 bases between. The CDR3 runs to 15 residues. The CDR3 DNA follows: TGCGCCAGCAGGAGGGGGAGCGGACTGAACACTGAAGCTTTCTTT. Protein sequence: CASRRGSGLNTEAFF.

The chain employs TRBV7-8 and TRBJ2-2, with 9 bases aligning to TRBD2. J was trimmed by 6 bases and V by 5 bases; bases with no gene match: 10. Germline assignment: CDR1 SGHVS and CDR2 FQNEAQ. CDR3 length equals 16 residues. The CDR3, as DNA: TGTGCCAGCAGCCCCCGCGGGGGGGAGTTTTCCGGGGAGCTGTTTTTT. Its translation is CASSPRGGEFSGELFF.

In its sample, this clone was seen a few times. For the CDR3, the DNA is TGTGCCAGCAGTGCCCAAGCGGGAGGGTACACCGGGGAGCTGTTTTTT. It is translated as CASSAQAGGYTGELFF. The V gene is TRBV6-1, the J gene TRBJ2-2; TRBD2 matches at 10 bases. CDR1 and CDR2 from the germline V gene are MNHNS and SASEGT. The V gene end was trimmed by 4 bases and the J gene end by 3 bases; junction bases not matched to a gene: 5. The CDR3 totals 16 residues.

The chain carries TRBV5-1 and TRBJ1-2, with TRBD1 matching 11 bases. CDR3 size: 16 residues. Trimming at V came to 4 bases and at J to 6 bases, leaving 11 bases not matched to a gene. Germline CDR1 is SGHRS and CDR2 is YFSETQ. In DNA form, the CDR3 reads TGCGCCAGCAGCGACGACAGGGACAGGGGGTACGATGGCTACACCTTC. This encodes CASSDDRDRGYDGYTF.

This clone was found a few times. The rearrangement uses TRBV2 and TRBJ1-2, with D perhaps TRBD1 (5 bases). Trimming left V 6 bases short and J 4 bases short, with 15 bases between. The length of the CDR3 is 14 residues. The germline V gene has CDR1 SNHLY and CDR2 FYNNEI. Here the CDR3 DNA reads TGTGCCAGCAGAAGATTGTCAAGGGGCTATGGCTACACCTTC. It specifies CASRRLSRGYGYTF.

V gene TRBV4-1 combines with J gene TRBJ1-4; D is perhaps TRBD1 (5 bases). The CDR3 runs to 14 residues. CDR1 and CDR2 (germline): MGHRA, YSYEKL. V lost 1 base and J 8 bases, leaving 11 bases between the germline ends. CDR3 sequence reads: CASSQARVGEKLFF. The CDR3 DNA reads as TGCGCCAGCAGCCAAGCCAGGGTCGGGGAAAAACTGTTTTTT.

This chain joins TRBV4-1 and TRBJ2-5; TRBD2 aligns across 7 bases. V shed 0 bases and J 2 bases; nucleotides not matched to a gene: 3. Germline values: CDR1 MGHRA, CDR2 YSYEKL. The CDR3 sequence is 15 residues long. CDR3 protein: CASSQEPSGQETQYF. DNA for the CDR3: TGCGCCAGCAGCCAAGAGCCTAGCGGACAAGAGACCCAGTACTTC.

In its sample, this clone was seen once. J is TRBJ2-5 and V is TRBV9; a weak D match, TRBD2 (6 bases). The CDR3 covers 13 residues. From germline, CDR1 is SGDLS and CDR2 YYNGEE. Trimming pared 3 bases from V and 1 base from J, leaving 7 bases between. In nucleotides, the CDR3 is TGTGCCAGCAGCGAAGCGGGCCAAGAGACCCAGTACTTC. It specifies CASSEAGQETQYF. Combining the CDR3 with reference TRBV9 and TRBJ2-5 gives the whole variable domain DSGVTQTPKHLITATGQRVTLRCSPRSGDLSVYWYQQSLDQGLQFLIQYYNGEERAKGNILERFSAQQFPDLHSELNLSSLELGDSALYFCASSEAGQETQYFGPGTRLLVL.

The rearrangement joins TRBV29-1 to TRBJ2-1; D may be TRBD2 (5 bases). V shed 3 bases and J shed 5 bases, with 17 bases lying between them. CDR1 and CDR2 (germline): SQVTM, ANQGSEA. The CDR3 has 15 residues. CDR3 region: CSVEPSVSAHNEQFF. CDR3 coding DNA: TGCAGCGTTGAGCCCTCAGTTAGCGCACACAATGAGCAGTTCTTC.

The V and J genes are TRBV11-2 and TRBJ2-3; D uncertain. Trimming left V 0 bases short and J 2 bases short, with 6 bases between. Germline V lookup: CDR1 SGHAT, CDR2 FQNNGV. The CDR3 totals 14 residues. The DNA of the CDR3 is TGTGCCAGCAGCTTAGAACTACTCACAGATACGCAGTATTTT. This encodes CASSLELLTDTQYF.

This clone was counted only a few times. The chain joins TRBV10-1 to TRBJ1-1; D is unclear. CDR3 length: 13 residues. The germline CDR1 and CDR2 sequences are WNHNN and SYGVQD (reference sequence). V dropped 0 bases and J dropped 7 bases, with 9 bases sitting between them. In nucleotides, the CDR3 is TGCGCCAGCAGTGAGTCTGGAGGTTATGAAGCTTTCTTT. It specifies CASSESGGYEAFF.

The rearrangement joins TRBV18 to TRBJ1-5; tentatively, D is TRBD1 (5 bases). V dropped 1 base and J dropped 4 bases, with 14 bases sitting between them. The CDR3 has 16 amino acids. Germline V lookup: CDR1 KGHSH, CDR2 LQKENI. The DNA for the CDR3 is TGTGCCAGCTCACCACAGGTCGGCAGGGCAAATCAGCCCCAGCATTTT. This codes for CASSPQVGRANQPQHF.

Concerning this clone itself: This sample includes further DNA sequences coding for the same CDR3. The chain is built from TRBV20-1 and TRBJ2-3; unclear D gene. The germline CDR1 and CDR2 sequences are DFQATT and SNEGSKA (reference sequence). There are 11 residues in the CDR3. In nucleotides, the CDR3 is TGCAGCGCGAGTAGAGCGGATACGCAGTATTTT. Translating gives CSASRADTQYF.

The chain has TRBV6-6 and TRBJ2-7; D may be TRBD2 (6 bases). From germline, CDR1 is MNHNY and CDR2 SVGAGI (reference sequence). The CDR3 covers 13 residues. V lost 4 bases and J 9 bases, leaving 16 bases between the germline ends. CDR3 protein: CASSSGTPARQYF. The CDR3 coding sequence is TGTGCCAGCAGTTCCGGGACTCCAGCCCGGCAGTACTTC.

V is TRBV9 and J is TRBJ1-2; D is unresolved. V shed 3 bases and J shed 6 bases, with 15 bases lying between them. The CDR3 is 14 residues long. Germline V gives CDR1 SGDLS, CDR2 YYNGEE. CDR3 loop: CASSAATDLHGYTF. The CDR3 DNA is TGTGCCAGCAGCGCGGCGACTGACCTCCATGGCTACACCTTC.

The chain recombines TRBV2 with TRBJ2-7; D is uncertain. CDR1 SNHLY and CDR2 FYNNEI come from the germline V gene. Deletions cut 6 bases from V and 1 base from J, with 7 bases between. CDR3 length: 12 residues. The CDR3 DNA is TGTGCCAGCAGCTCCCTTTCCTACGAGCAGTACTTC. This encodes CASSSLSYEQYF.

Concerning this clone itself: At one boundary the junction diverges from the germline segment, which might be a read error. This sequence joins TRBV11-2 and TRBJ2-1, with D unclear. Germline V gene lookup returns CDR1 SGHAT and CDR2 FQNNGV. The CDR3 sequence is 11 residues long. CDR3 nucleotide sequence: TGTGCCAGCAGCGCCGGTACCGAGCCGTTCTTC. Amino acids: CASSAGTEPFF.

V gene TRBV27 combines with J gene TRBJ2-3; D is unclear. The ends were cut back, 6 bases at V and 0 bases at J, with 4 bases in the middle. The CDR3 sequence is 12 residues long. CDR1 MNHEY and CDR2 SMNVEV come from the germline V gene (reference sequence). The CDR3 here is CASRHSTDTQYF. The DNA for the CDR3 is TGTGCCAGCAGACATAGCACAGATACGCAGTATTTT.

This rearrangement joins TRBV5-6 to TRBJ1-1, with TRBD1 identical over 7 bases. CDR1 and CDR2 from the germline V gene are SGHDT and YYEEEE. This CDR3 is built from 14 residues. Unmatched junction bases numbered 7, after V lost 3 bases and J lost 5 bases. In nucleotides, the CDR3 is TGTGCCAGCAGCTCCTTACAGGGGAATACTGAAGCTTTCTTT. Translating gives CASSSLQGNTEAFF.

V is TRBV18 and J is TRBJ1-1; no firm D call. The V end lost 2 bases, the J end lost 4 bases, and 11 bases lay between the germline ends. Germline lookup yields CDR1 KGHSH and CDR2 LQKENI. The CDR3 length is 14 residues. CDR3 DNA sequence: TGTGCCAGCTCACCAGAGGATGGAGGCACTGAAGCTTTCTTT. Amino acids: CASSPEDGGTEAFF. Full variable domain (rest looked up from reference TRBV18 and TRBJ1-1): NAGVMQNPRHLVRRRGQEARLRCSPMKGHSHVYWYRQLPEEGLKFMVYLQKENIIDESGMPKERFSAEFPKEGPSILRIQQVVRGDSAAYFCASSPEDGGTEAFFGQGTRLTVV.

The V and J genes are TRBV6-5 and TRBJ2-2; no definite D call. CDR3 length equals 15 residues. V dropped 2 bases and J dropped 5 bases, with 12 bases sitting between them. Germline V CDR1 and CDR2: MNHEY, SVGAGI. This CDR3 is CASSYKAPVTGELFF. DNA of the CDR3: TGTGCCAGCAGTTACAAAGCCCCCGTAACCGGGGAGCTGTTTTTT.